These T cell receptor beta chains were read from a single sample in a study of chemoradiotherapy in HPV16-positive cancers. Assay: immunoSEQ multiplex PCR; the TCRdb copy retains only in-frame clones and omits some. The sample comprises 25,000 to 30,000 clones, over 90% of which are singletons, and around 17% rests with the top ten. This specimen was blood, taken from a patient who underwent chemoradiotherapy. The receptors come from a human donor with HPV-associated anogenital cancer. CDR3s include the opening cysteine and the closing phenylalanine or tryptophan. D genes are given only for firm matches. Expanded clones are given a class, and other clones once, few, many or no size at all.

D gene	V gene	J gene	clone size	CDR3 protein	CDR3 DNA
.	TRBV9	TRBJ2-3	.	CASNLHTDTQYF	TGTGCCAGCAACCTTCACACAGATACGCAGTATTTT
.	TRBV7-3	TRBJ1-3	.	CASSPSRAAGNTIYF	TGTGCCAGCAGCCCCAGCAGGGCGGCTGGAAACACCATATATTTT
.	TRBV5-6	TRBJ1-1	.	CASSIDRNTEAFF	TGTGCCAGCAGCATTGACCGGAACACTGAAGCTTTCTTT
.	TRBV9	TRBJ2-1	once	CASSVGSDEQFF	TGTGCCAGCAGCGTGGGTAGCGATGAGCAGTTCTTC
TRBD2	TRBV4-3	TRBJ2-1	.	CASSQEPGGAYNEQFF	TGCGCCAGCAGCCAAGAACCGGGGGGGGCCTACAATGAGCAGTTCTTC
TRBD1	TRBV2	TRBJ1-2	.	CASSDRGLNYGYTF	TGTGCCAGCAGTGACAGGGGGCTTAACTATGGCTACACCTTC
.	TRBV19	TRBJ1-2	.	CASTGGRKSLYGYTF	TGTGCCAGTACCGGGGGTCGTAAGTCCCTTTATGGCTACACCTTC
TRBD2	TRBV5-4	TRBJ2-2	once	CASSLEWLAGVNTGELFF	TGTGCCAGCAGCTTGGAATGGCTAGCGGGAGTAAACACCGGGGAGCTGTTTTTT
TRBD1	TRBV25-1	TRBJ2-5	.	CASIGTETQETQYF	TGTGCCAGCATCGGGACAGAGACCCAAGAGACCCAGTACTTC
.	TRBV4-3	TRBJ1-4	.	CASSQDRQGLEKLFF	TGCGCCAGCAGCCAAGACCGTCAGGGTTTGGAAAAACTGTTTTTT
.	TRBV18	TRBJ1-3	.	CASSRNVGAEDGNTIYF	TGTGCCAGCTCACGTAACGTAGGCGCAGAAGATGGAAACACCATATATTTT
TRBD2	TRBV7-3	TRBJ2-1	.	CASSPRAGSGGEQFF	TGTGCCAGCAGCCCCCGAGCGGGGTCCGGAGGTGAGCAGTTCTTC
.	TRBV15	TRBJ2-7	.	CATSRIRSGSSYEQYF	TGTGCCACCAGCAGGATCCGGTCAGGGAGCTCCTACGAGCAGTACTTC
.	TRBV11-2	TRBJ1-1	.	CASSLGGNTEAFF	TGTGCCAGCAGCTTAGGGGGTAACACTGAAGCTTTCTTT
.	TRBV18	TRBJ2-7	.	CASSPLGGYEQYF	TGTGCCAGCTCACCATTGGGCGGCTACGAGCAGTACTTC
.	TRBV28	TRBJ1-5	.	CASSLFRGKGQPQHF	TGTGCCAGCAGTTTATTCCGGGGCAAGGGTCAGCCCCAGCATTTT
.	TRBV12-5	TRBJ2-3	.	CASGRLVTDTQYF	TGTGCTAGTGGGCGACTAGTAACAGATACGCAGTATTTT
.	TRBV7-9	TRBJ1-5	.	CASSLEVPGTNQPQHF	TGTGCCAGCAGCTTAGAGGTCCCCGGAACCAATCAGCCCCAGCATTTT
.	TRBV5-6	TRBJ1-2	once	CASSLGQGSYGYTF	TGTGCCAGCAGCTTGGGGCAGGGGAGCTATGGCTACACCTTC
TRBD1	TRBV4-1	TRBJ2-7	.	CASSRTGGVEQYF	TGCGCCAGCAGCCGCACAGGGGGCGTCGAGCAGTACTTC
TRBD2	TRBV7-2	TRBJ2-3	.	CASSLWTSGRLGTDTQYF	TGTGCCAGCAGCCTCTGGACTAGCGGGAGACTAGGCACAGATACGCAGTATTTT
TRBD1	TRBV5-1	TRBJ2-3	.	CASSTSGQGAITDTQYF	TGCGCCAGCAGCACCTCCGGACAGGGGGCAATAACAGATACGCAGTATTTT
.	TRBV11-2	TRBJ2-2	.	CASSSGQVGTGELFF	TGTGCCAGCAGCTCCGGGCAGGTCGGAACCGGGGAGCTGTTTTTT
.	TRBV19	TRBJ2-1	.	CARGPGTSHPDEQFF	TGTGCCAGGGGACCCGGGACATCCCATCCTGATGAGCAGTTCTTC
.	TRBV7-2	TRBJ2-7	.	CASSLAGDEQYF	TGTGCCAGCAGCTTAGCGGGGGACGAGCAGTACTTC
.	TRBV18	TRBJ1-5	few	CASSSRADSNQPQHF	TGTGCCAGCTCATCCCGGGCCGATAGCAATCAGCCCCAGCATTTT
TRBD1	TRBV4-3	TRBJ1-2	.	CASSQGGGGTAYGYTF	TGCGCCAGCAGCCAAGGAGGGGGCGGGACTGCCTATGGCTACACCTTC
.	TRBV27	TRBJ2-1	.	CASRTTRGNHNEQFF	TGTGCCAGCAGAACTACCAGGGGCAACCACAATGAGCAGTTCTTC
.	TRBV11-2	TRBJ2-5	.	CASSLGGARGVETQYF	TGTGCCAGCAGCTTAGGAGGGGCTAGAGGGGTGGAGACCCAGTACTTC
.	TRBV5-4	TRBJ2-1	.	CASSLDAAYNEQFF	TGTGCCAGCAGCTTGGACGCAGCCTACAATGAGCAGTTCTTC
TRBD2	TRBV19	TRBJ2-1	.	CASSPTLAGGYNEQFF	TGTGCCAGTAGTCCCACCCTAGCGGGAGGGTACAATGAGCAGTTCTTC
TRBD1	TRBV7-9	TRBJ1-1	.	CASSLQGIDTEAFF	TGTGCCAGCAGCCTACAGGGGATTGACACTGAAGCTTTCTTT
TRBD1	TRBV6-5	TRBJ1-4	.	CASSSSQPGTAEKLFF	TGTGCCAGCAGTTCGTCCCAACCCGGGACAGCGGAAAAACTGTTTTTT
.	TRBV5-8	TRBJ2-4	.	CASSSGYVENIQYF	TGTGCCAGCAGTTCAGGGTACGTCGAAAACATTCAGTACTTC
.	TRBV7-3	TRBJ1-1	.	CASSLTAITEAFF	TGTGCCAGCAGCTTAACGGCTATCACTGAAGCTTTCTTT
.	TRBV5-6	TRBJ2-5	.	CASSFVDRPQETQYF	TGTGCCAGCAGCTTTGTGGACAGACCTCAAGAGACCCAGTACTTC
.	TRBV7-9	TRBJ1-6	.	CASSFSSGGSGSPLHF	TGTGCCAGCAGCTTTAGTAGCGGGGGCTCGGGTTCACCCCTCCACTTT
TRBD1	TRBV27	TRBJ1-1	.	CATGQGANTEAFF	TGTGCCACCGGACAGGGCGCGAACACTGAAGCTTTCTTT
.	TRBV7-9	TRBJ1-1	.	CASSTDMLWGEAFF	TGTGCCAGCAGCACGGACATGCTGTGGGGGGAAGCTTTCTTT
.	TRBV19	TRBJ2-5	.	CASSIVAGQASSQYF	TGTGCCAGTAGTATAGTAGCGGGACAGGCGTCGTCCCAGTACTTC
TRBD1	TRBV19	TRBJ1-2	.	CASRDRGGYGYTF	TGTGCCAGTAGAGACAGGGGCGGCTATGGCTACACCTTC
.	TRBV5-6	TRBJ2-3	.	CASSKPWPGTDTQYF	TGTGCCAGCAGCAAACCCTGGCCAGGCACAGATACGCAGTATTTT
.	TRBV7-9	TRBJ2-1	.	CASSLHGSYNEQFF	TGTGCCAGCAGCTTACACGGATCCTACAATGAGCAGTTCTTC
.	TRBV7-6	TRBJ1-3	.	CASSADGNTIYF	TGTGCCAGCAGCGCTGACGGAAACACCATATATTTT
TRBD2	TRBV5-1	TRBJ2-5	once	CASSLAPTSGTRETQYF	TGCGCCAGCAGCTTGGCCCCAACTAGCGGGACCCGAGAGACCCAGTACTTC
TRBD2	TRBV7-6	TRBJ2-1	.	CASSRLAGGYNEQFF	TGTGCCAGCAGCAGACTAGCGGGGGGTTACAATGAGCAGTTCTTC
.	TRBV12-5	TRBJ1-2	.	CASGLPSGGGGYGYTF	TGTGCTAGTGGTTTGCCCTCGGGGGGAGGCGGCTATGGCTACACCTTC
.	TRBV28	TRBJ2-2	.	CASSFYGELFF	TGTGCCAGCAGCTTCTACGGGGAGCTGTTTTTT
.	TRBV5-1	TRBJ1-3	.	CASRTGRGGNTIYF	TGCGCCAGCAGAACCGGACGAGGGGGAAACACCATATATTTT